These T cell receptor beta chains were read from a single sample in a study of cytomegalovirus exposure and HLA in healthy donors. TCRdb's copy holds only in-frame clones and misses some; the assay was immunoSEQ multiplex PCR. The sample consists of about 200,000 clones, around 90% of them appearing once. Sequenced sample: PBMCs. Receptors were obtained from a woman aged 18 to 35 in good health and CMV-seronegative. CDR3s include the opening cysteine and the closing phenylalanine or tryptophan. The order of the fields is D gene, J gene, clone size, V gene, CDR3 DNA, CDR3 protein. The D gene is left open where the match is weak. Only some rows state a clone size, as once, few, many or a class for expanded clones.

NA | TRBJ2-6 | once | TRBV5-1 | TGCGCCAGCAGCACGGGACTGGGACGAGGTGGGGCCAACGTCCTGACTTTC | CASSTGLGRGGANVLTF
NA | TRBJ2-5 | NA | TRBV4-1 | TGCGCCAGCAGCCAAGTGGGCGCGAGCCAAGAGACCCAGTACTTC | CASSQVGASQETQYF
TRBD1 | TRBJ2-3 | NA | TRBV29-1 | TGCAGCGTTGCTCGGGGGGACAGGGAAACAGATACGCAGTATTTT | CSVARGDRETDTQYF
TRBD2 | TRBJ2-2 | NA | TRBV5-1 | TGCGCCAGCACGAACCGAAGCGGGGTAACCGGGGAGCTGTTTTTT | CASTNRSGVTGELFF
TRBD1 | TRBJ2-7 | NA | TRBV5-5 | TGTGCCAGCAGCTTGGGGATCGGGACAGGGGTCTACGAGCAGTACTTC | CASSLGIGTGVYEQYF
NA | TRBJ2-1 | NA | TRBV20-1 | TGCAGTGCTGGCCGCCGGGGTGAGCAGTTCTTC | CSAGRRGEQFF
NA | TRBJ2-2 | NA | TRBV28 | TGTGCCAGCAGTTACCTCGTCCCGGTTTCGAACACCGGGGAGCTGTTTTTT | CASSYLVPVSNTGELFF
NA | TRBJ2-7 | NA | TRBV5-1 | TGCGCCAGCAGCTTGGGTCCAGCGGTATTGGGCTACGAGCAGTACTTC | CASSLGPAVLGYEQYF
TRBD1 | TRBJ2-4 | NA | TRBV4-1 | TGCGCCAGCGCGCGTGGACAGGATACGAACATTCAGTACTTC | CASARGQDTNIQYF
TRBD1 | TRBJ1-1 | NA | TRBV19 | TGTGCCAGTGATACAGGGGATAGGGCTTTCTTT | CASDTGDRAFF
TRBD1 | TRBJ1-1 | once | TRBV2 | TGTGCCAGCAGGGACTACGGGACAGACTACCTTATGAACACTGAAGCTTTCTTT | CASRDYGTDYLMNTEAFF
NA | TRBJ2-7 | once | TRBV10-3 | TGTGCCATCAGCCCACAGGGTTCTCCCTACGAGCAGTACTTC | CAISPQGSPYEQYF
NA | TRBJ2-3 | NA | TRBV7-9 | TGTGCCAGCAGCCCCGGTGGTAACCCAGATACGCAGTATTTT | CASSPGGNPDTQYF
TRBD2 | TRBJ2-7 | NA | TRBV5-6 | TGTGCCAGCAGCTCGCTCGGGACTAGCTCCTACGAGCAGTACTTC | CASSSLGTSSYEQYF
TRBD1 | TRBJ1-5 | NA | TRBV15 | TGTGCCACCAGCAGATCCCAAGGGGGCCGGCCCCAGCATTTT | CATSRSQGGRPQHF
NA | TRBJ1-4 | NA | TRBV5-1 | TGCGCCAGCAGCCCCAGAAGTGACACTCCGATTGAAAAACTGTTTTTT | CASSPRSDTPIEKLFF
TRBD1 | TRBJ1-2 | NA | TRBV29-1 | TGCAGCGTTACGGACGGACAGGGGACTAACTATGGCTACACCTTC | CSVTDGQGTNYGYTF
TRBD2 | TRBJ2-5 | NA | TRBV5-1 | TGCGCCAGCAGCTTCGGTAGCGGGGAAGAGACCCAGTACTTC | CASSFGSGEETQYF
NA | TRBJ2-2 | NA | TRBV5-1 | TGCGCCAGCAGCTCCGCCGACTTAACCGGGGAGCTGTTTTTT | CASSSADLTGELFF
TRBD2 | TRBJ2-5 | NA | TRBV4-2 | TGTGCCAGCAGCCAAGGACTAGCGGTAGAGACCCAGTACTTC | CASSQGLAVETQYF
NA | TRBJ1-2 | NA | TRBV5-6 | TGTGCCAGCAGCTTCGAAAGGCGGGGGTATGGCTACACCTTC | CASSFERRGYGYTF
TRBD2 | TRBJ2-7 | NA | TRBV27 | TGTGCCAGCAGCCCCACTAGCGCCTACGAGCAGTACTTC | CASSPTSAYEQYF
NA | TRBJ2-7 | NA | TRBV7-8 | TGTGCCAGCAGCTTAGGGTTAGCGAACCGAGCGGGCGGCGAGCAGTACTTC | CASSLGLANRAGGEQYF
TRBD2 | TRBJ2-1 | NA | TRBV29-1 | TGCAGCGTTGGGGGCGGGAGGAGCTCCTACAATGAGCAGTTCTTC | CSVGGGRSSYNEQFF
TRBD2 | TRBJ2-2 | NA | TRBV6-1 | TGTGCCAGCAGTAGGACTAGCGGAAACACCGGGGAGCTGTTTTTT | CASSRTSGNTGELFF
NA | TRBJ2-1 | NA | TRBV15 | TGTGCCACCCAGGGCCAGAGCTCCTACAATGAGCAGTTCTTC | CATQGQSSYNEQFF
NA | TRBJ2-7 | NA | TRBV6-1 | TGTGCCAGCGGTGCCAGATCCTACGAGCAGTACTTC | CASGARSYEQYF
TRBD2 | TRBJ2-2 | NA | TRBV7-8 | TGTGCCAGCAGCTTAGCTGGTAGCGGGATAGCCGGGGAGCTGTTTTTT | CASSLAGSGIAGELFF